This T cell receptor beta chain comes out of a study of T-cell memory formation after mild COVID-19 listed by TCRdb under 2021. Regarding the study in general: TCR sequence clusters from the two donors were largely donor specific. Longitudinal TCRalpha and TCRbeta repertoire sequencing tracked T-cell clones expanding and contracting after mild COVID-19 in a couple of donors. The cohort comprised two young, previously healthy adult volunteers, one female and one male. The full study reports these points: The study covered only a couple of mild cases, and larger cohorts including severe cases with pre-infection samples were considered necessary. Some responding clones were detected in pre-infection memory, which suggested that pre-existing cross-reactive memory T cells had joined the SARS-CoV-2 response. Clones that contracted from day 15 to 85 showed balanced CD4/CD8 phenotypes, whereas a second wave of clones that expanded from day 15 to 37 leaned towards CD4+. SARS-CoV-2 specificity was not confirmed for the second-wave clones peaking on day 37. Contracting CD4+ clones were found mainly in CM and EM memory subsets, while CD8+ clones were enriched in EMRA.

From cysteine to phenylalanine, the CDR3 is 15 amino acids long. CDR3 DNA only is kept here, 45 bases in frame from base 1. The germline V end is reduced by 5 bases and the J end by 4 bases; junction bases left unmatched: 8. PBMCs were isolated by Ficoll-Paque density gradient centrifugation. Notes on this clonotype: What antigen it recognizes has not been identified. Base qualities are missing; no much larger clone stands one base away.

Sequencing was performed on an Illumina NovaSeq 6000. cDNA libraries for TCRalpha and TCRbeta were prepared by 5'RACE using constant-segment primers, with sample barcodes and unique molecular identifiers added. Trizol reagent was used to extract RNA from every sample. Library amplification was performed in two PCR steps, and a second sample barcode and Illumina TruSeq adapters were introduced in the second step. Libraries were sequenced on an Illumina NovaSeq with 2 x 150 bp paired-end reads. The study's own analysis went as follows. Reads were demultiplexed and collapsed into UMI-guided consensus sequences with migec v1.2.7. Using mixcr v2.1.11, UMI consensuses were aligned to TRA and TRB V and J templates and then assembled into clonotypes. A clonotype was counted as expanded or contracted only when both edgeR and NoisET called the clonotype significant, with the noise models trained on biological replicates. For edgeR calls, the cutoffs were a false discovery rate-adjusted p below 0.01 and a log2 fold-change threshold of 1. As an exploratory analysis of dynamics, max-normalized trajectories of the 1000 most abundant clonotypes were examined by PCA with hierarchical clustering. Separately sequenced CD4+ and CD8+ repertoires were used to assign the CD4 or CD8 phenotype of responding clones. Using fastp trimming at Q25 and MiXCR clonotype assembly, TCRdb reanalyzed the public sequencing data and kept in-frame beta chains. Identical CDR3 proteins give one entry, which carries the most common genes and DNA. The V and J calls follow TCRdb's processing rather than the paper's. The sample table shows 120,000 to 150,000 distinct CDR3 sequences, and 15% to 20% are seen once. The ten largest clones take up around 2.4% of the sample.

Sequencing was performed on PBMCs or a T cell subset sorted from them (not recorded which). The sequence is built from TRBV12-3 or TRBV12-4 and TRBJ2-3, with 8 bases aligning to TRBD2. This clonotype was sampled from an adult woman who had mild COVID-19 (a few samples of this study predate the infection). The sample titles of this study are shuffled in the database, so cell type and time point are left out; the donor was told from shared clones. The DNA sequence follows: TGTGCCAGCAGTGGGAGCGGGAGCATCGCAGATACGCAGTATTTT. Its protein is CASSGSGSIADTQYF.